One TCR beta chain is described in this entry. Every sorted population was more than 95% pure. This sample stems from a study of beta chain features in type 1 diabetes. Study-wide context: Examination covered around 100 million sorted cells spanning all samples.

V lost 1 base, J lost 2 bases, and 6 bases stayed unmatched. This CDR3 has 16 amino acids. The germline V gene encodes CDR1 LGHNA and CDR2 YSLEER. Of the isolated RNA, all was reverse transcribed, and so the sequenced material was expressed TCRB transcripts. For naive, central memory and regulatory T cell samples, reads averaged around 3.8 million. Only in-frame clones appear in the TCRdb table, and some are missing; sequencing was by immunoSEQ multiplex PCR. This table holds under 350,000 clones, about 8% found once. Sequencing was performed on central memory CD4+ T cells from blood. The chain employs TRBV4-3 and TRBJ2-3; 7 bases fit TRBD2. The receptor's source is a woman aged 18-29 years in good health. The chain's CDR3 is CASSQGSRDYTDTQYF. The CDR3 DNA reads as TGCGCCAGCAGCCAAGGGTCCAGGGACTACACAGATACGCAGTATTTT.